These 26 T cell receptor beta chains came from one sample sequenced in a study of blood T cells in healthy people across ages. PCR was performed a second time for roughly 7 to 12 cycles using a sample-barcoded 5' primer and a J-beta primer mix. TCRdb re-called the 5' RACE reads through MiXCR, storing one row per CDR3 protein. Here the sample spans 850,000 or so distinct CDR3 sequences, around 26% being singletons. Sequences were obtained from blood. The source of these receptors is a woman of 80 years or more in good health.

This clonotype was counted ten times or more. The chain links TRBV20-1 to TRBJ2-1; 8 nucleotides match TRBD2. The CDR3 is 14 amino acids. Germline V lookup: CDR1 DFQATT, CDR2 SNEGSKA (reference sequence). V shed 6 bases, J shed 4 bases, and the junction held 8 bases outside the gene matches. The CDR3 loop reads CSADRSGGYNEQFF. Written as DNA, the CDR3 is TGCAGTGCCGATCGGAGCGGGGGATACAATGAGCAGTTCTTC.

This clonotype was observed a few times. Given a much more abundant clone one base away, this may be a read error. V gene TRBV5-1 combines with J gene TRBJ2-7; a weak D match, TRBD2 (6 bases). The germline V gene has CDR1 SGHRS and CDR2 YFSETQ. The CDR3 runs 13 residues. V lost 4 bases, J lost 7 bases, and 15 bases lay in between. The CDR3 sequence: CASSARGYNEQYF. CDR3 nucleotide sequence: TGCGCCAGCAGCGCCCGGGGGTACAATGAGCAGTACTTC.

The chain has TRBV6-2 or TRBV6-3 and TRBJ1-5; possible D gene TRBD1, 5 bases. V lost 7 bases to trimming and J lost 2 bases, with 24 bases between them. CDR3 length equals 18 residues. Per germline, CDR1 MNHEY and CDR2 SVGEGT. The CDR3 loop reads CASTQPRTGLLGNQPQHF. The CDR3 DNA reads as TGTGCCAGCACCCAGCCCCGAACAGGTCTTTTGGGCAATCAGCCCCAGCATTTT.

This clonotype was detected many times. This chain links TRBV7-2 with TRBJ1-1; tentative D call: TRBD1 (5 bases). This CDR3 contains 15 residues. V gave up 1 base and J gave up 4 bases, with 13 bases separating them. Germline values: CDR1 SGHTA, CDR2 FQGNSA. This CDR3 is CASSLGLRGRTEAFF. For the CDR3, the DNA is TGTGCCAGCAGCTTAGGGCTGAGGGGACGCACTGAAGCTTTCTTT.

In this sample, this clonotype turned up many times. The J gene is TRBJ2-5, the V gene TRBV10-3, with 7 bases fitting TRBD2. This CDR3 is 14 amino acids long. Germline lookup yields CDR1 ENHRY and CDR2 SYGVKD. Trimming removed 5 bases from V and 1 base from J; junction bases left unmatched: 4. For the CDR3, the DNA is TGTGCCATCAGTCCGGGGGGTGTCCAAGAGACCCAGTACTTC. Its protein is CAISPGGVQETQYF.

Turning to this clonotype: This may stem from a read error, because a much larger clone lies one nucleotide away. The chain has TRBV28 and TRBJ2-7, with D perhaps assigned TRBD1 or TRBD2 (7 bases each). The CDR3 is 13 residues long. The ends were cut back, 6 bases at V and 3 bases at J, with 12 bases in the middle. Germline CDR1 MDHEN, CDR2 SYDVKM. CDR3 sequence: CASRRRGGYEQYF. The CDR3 DNA follows: TGTGCCAGCAGGCGCAGGGGGGGCTACGAGCAGTACTTC.

This clonotype showed up many times. The rearrangement links TRBV10-3 to TRBJ2-3; D tentatively fits TRBD1 or TRBD2 (5 bases each). The germline V and J ends were trimmed by 0 bases and 3 bases, with 10 bases remaining between them. CDR1 and CDR2 from the germline V gene are ENHRY and SYGVKD. CDR3 length equals 15 residues. CDR3 residues: CAISESQGRTDTQYF. CDR3 in DNA: TGTGCCATCAGTGAGTCGCAGGGACGGACAGATACGCAGTATTTT.

The chain links TRBV5-1 to TRBJ1-6; D gene uncertain. Germline CDR1 reads SGHRS; CDR2 reads YFSETQ. Deletions cut 0 bases from V and 10 bases from J, with 11 bases between. The CDR3 has 14 residues. In nucleotides, the CDR3 is TGCGCCAGCAGCTTGGCCGATAGTCGATCACCCCTCCACTTT. It encodes CASSLADSRSPLHF.

This clonotype showed up many times. The chain employs TRBV6-1 and TRBJ2-6; no reliable D call. The CDR3 extends over 15 amino acids. In germline, CDR1 is MNHNS, CDR2 SASEGT. Trimming stripped 5 bases from V and 7 bases from J, with 15 bases between. CDR3 in DNA: TGTGCCAGCAGTCAAAACGGTAATAGTGCCAACGTCCTGACTTTC. Its protein is CASSQNGNSANVLTF.

V usage is TRBV20-1 and J usage is TRBJ1-1; the match to TRBD1 covers 8 bases. V shed 6 bases and J 0 bases; nucleotides not matched to a gene: 9. The CDR3 length is 15 residues. Looked up from germline, CDR1 is DFQATT and CDR2 is SNEGSKA (reference sequence). The CDR3 loop is CSAKGQAKMNTEAFF. CDR3 bases: TGCAGTGCCAAGGGACAGGCCAAGATGAACACTGAAGCTTTCTTT.

In this sample, this clonotype turned up many times. CDR3 DNA sequence: TGTGCCAGCAGCTTCCAGCGGGGGGGCCGTGAGACCCAGTACTTC. Residues: CASSFQRGGRETQYF. The chain has TRBV7-2 and TRBJ2-5, with 10 bases fitting TRBD2. The V and J ends lost 3 bases and 5 bases, in that order; junction bases with no gene match: 6. CDR1 and CDR2 (germline): SGHTA, FQGNSA. CDR3 length: 15 residues.

This clonotype was detected many times. The chain couples TRBV7-2 to TRBJ2-7; D assignment may be TRBD1 or TRBD2 (5 bases each). V was shortened by 6 bases and J by 5 bases, with 11 bases between the two germline ends. The CDR3 spans 12 residues. Germline V gene lookup returns CDR1 SGHTA and CDR2 FQGNSA. CDR3 DNA sequence: TGTGCCAGCAGGCCCTGGGGACACGAGCAGTACTTC. Protein sequence: CASRPWGHEQYF.

At least ten counts were recorded for this clonotype. The chain joins TRBV9 to TRBJ1-5, with D hard to call. CDR3 length equals 13 residues. V lost 4 bases and J lost 5, with 10 bases in between. CDR1 SGDLS and CDR2 YYNGEE come from the germline V gene. CDR3: CASSRAVDQPQHF. The CDR3 DNA follows: TGTGCCAGCAGCAGAGCCGTAGATCAGCCCCAGCATTTT.

This clonotype was counted between two and nine times. The V and J genes are TRBV5-1 and TRBJ2-3; 12 nucleotides agree with TRBD2. The CDR3 sequence is 21 residues long. With V trimmed by 5 bases and J by 3 bases, 22 bases remained unmatched. Germline V CDR1 and CDR2: SGHRS, YFSETQ. This chain's CDR3 is CASRPALAGGPKKVQTDTQYF. CDR3 coding DNA: TGCGCCAGCAGACCAGCCCTAGCGGGGGGGCCCAAGAAGGTTCAAACAGATACGCAGTATTTT. Based on the CDR3 plus reference TRBV5-1 and TRBJ2-3, the full variable domain is KAGVTQTPRYLIKTRGQQVTLSCSPISGHRSVSWYQQTPGQGLQFLFEYFSETQRNKGNFPGRFSGRQFSNSRSEMNVSTLELGDSALYLCASRPALAGGPKKVQTDTQYFGPGTRLTVL.

On this clonotype: With a much larger clone just one base away, this may be a read error. The J gene is TRBJ2-5, the V gene TRBV7-2; D possibly corresponds to TRBD1 (6 bases). V shed 5 bases and J shed 5 bases, with 27 bases lying between them. The CDR3 spans 18 residues. Germline V lookup: CDR1 SGHTA, CDR2 FQGNSA. The CDR3 nucleotides read TGTGCCAGCAGCCAGGGGCTGCTGGGACAAGGGGACCGGGAGACCCAGTACTTC. This gives the protein CASSQGLLGQGDRETQYF.

This chain connects TRBV7-9 to TRBJ2-5; a possible D gene is TRBD2 (7 bases). Germline assignment: CDR1 SEHNR and CDR2 FQNEAQ (reference sequence). Trimming stripped 4 bases from V and 5 bases from J, with 17 bases between. CDR3 length: 15 amino acids. The CDR3 protein is CASSSTWEGVETQYF. Written as DNA, the CDR3 is TGTGCCAGCAGCTCGACCTGGGAGGGGGTCGAGACCCAGTACTTC.

This clonotype was seen repeatedly, ten times or more. The CDR3 nucleotides are TGCAGTGCTTGGGATCAGGGGAGGGCCTATGGCTACACCTTC. Translation: CSAWDQGRAYGYTF. The rearrangement uses TRBV20-1 and TRBJ1-2; possible D gene TRBD1, 6 bases. V lost 5 bases and J lost 4, with 17 bases in between. The CDR3 consists of 14 residues. Germline V gives CDR1 DFQATT, CDR2 SNEGSKA (reference sequence).

The rearrangement joins TRBV20-1 to TRBJ1-6; the D gene is possibly TRBD1 (5 bases). Germline CDR1 reads DFQATT; CDR2 reads SNEGSKA (reference sequence). V lost 5 bases to trimming and J lost 0 bases, with 11 bases between them. This CDR3 is built from 15 residues. CDR3 residues: CSAGGGNSYNSPLHF. The CDR3 DNA reads TGCAGTGCTGGGGGAGGGAACTCCTATAATTCACCCCTCCACTTT.

The chain recombines TRBV5-5 with TRBJ1-4, with 8 bases fitting TRBD1. Germline assignment: CDR1 SGHKS and CDR2 YYEKEE (reference sequence). With V trimmed by 1 base and J by 6 bases, 5 bases remained unmatched. The length of the CDR3 is 15 residues. CDR3 in amino acids: CASSLPGQAYEKLFF. CDR3 nucleotide sequence: TGTGCCAGCAGCTTGCCGGGACAGGCTTATGAAAAACTGTTTTTT.

With respect to this clonotype: A junction boundary mismatches the germline segment, possibly from a read error. The rearrangement joins TRBV7-9 to TRBJ1-2; weak D call: TRBD1 (5 bases). CDR3 length: 16 residues. The germline V gene encodes CDR1 SEHNR and CDR2 FQNEAQ (reference sequence). CDR3 in DNA: TGTGCCAGCAGCTTAGCAGGGGTCCCTTCTAACTATGACTACACCTTC. Its translation: CASSLAGVPSNYDYTF. Filled out from reference TRBV7-9 and TRBJ1-2, the complete variable domain reads DTGVSQNPRHKITKRGQNVTFRCDPISEHNRLYWYRQTLGQGPEFLTYFQNEAQLEKSRLLSDRFSAERPKGSFSTLEIQRTEQGDSAMYLCASSLAGVPSNYDYTFGSGTRLTVV.

This clonotype was found many times. The chain recombines TRBV5-1 with TRBJ2-5, with a tentative D call TRBD1 (6 bases). Per the germline V gene, CDR1 is SGHRS and CDR2 is YFSETQ. The CDR3 totals 15 residues. With 1 base removed from V and 2 bases from J, the gap between germline ends came to 12 bases. As DNA, the CDR3 is TGCGCCAGCAGCTTGATTCCGGGACATCAAGAGACCCAGTACTTC. Encoded protein: CASSLIPGHQETQYF.

This sequence joins TRBV2 and TRBJ2-6; D remains unclear. Germline V gene sequence: CDR1 SNHLY, CDR2 FYNNEI. This CDR3 region has 17 residues. V was shortened by 0 bases and J by 0 bases, with 9 bases between the two germline ends. CDR3 residues: CASSEALLVSGANVLTF. The CDR3, as DNA: TGTGCCAGCAGTGAAGCGCTTTTAGTCTCTGGGGCCAACGTCCTGACTTTC. The whole variable domain, remainder taken from reference TRBV2 and TRBJ2-6, is EPEVTQTPSHQVTQMGQEVILRCVPISNHLYFYWYRQILGQKVEFLVSFYNNEISEKSEIFDDQFSVERPDGSNFTLKIRSTKLEDSAMYFCASSEALLVSGANVLTFGAGSRLTVL.

There are a few counts of this clonotype. This chain connects TRBV27 to TRBJ2-2, with D maybe TRBD2 (5 bases). V was trimmed by 3 bases and J by 4 bases, leaving 9 bases between them. The CDR3 loop spans 14 amino acids. In germline, CDR1 is MNHEY, CDR2 SMNVEV (reference sequence). CDR3 region: CASSLGDTTGELFF. CDR3 sequence (DNA): TGTGCCAGCAGTTTGGGAGATACCACCGGGGAGCTGTTTTTT.

This chain links TRBV20-1 with TRBJ2-2, with D uncertain. From germline, CDR1 is DFQATT and CDR2 SNEGSKA (reference sequence). This CDR3 has 12 residues. V was clipped by 6 bases and J by 4 bases, with 9 bases between them. CDR3 residues: CSALGATGELFF. Here the CDR3 DNA reads TGCAGTGCCCTTGGAGCCACCGGGGAGCTGTTTTTT.

This clonotype was observed once. This chain links TRBV2 with TRBJ2-5; possibly TRBD2 for D (6 bases). The germline CDR1 and CDR2 sequences are SNHLY and FYNNEI. V was shortened by 4 bases and J by 5 bases, with 17 bases between the two germline ends. The CDR3 is made up of 15 amino acids. The CDR3 here is CASSGFWGERETQYF. DNA of the CDR3: TGTGCCAGCAGTGGATTTTGGGGGGAGCGCGAGACCCAGTACTTC.

The chain recombines TRBV18 with TRBJ2-6; TRBD2 agrees at 7 bases. The J segment lost 3 bases and the V segment lost 0 bases, leaving 2 bases of the junction unmatched. The CDR3 is 16 residues long. The germline CDR1 and CDR2 sequences are KGHSH and LQKENI. The CDR3, as DNA: TGTGCCAGCTCACCACCGGGAGGGATTGGGGCCAACGTCCTGACTTTC. Its translation is CASSPPGGIGANVLTF.